This T cell receptor (beta chain) was documented in a study of blood T cell repertoires in COVID-19. Background on the study: COVID-19 samples collected from the United States, Italy and Spain covered acute and convalescent phases. T cells, B-cell-depleted T cells, or PBMCs provided the cDNA or gDNA that served as material.

The protocol was immunoSEQ multiplex PCR, while the TCRdb copy is restricted to in-frame clones and leaves out a portion. This sample has approximately 200,000 clones, with approximately 80% found just once. Individuals aged roughly 18 to 90 years were recruited from approximately 24 US areas. Assignments of participants to cohorts depended upon their own reported clinical history. Trimming shortened V by 4 bases and J by 0 bases, and 9 bases separated the two germline ends. The CDR3 length is 15 residues. In germline, CDR1 is SNHLY, CDR2 FYNNEI. Material: PBMCs or T cells enriched from blood (not recorded which). This chain links TRBV2 with TRBJ2-2; no clear D. This TCR was recovered from a man in his forties or fifties who had recovered from COVID-19. The CDR3 is CASSAVGANTGELFF. The CDR3 DNA sequence: TGTGCCAGCAGTGCTGTTGGAGCGAACACCGGGGAGCTGTTTTTT.